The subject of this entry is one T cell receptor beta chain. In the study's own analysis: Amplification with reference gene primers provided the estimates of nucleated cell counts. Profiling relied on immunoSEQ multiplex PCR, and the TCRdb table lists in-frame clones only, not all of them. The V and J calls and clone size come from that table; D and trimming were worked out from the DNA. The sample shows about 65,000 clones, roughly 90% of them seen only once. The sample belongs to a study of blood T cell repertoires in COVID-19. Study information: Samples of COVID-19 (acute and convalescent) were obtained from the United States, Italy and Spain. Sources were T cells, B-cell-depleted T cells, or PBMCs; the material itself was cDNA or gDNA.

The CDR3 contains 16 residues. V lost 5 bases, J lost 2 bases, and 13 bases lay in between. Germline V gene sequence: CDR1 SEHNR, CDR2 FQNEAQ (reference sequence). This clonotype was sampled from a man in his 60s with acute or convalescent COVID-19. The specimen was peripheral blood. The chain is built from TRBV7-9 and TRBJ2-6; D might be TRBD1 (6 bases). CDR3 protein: CASSHATGTGANVLTF. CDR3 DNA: TGTGCCAGCAGCCACGCCACAGGGACTGGGGCCAACGTCCTGACTTTC.